This TCR beta chain stems from a study of T-cell memory formation after mild COVID-19. V dropped 0 bases and J dropped 4 bases, with 6 bases sitting between them. This CDR3 is 13 amino acids long. The germline V gene has CDR1 KGHSH and CDR2 LQKENI. TCRdb used MiXCR to reprocess the 5' RACE reads, holding one entry per CDR3 protein. This sample yields roughly 180,000 distinct CDR3 sequences, of which around 10% are seen a single time; about 3.5% belongs to the top ten. Sequences were obtained from PBMCs or a T cell subset sorted from them (not recorded which). The receptor was derived from a man aged 18 to 35 who had mild COVID-19 (a few samples of this study predate the infection). Cell type and time point are not known. The J gene is TRBJ2-5, the V gene TRBV18, with D uncertain. The CDR3 spells CASSPPSAETQYF. Here the CDR3 DNA reads TGTGCCAGCTCACCACCGTCCGCAGAGACCCAGTACTTC.